This entry features one T cell receptor (beta chain) sequence. These data come from a study of blood T cell repertoires in COVID-19. Study-level background: T cells, B-cell-depleted T cells, or PBMCs provided the cDNA or gDNA that served as material.

Authors' processing steps: Cell counts per sample came from amplifying reference gene primers. Sequencing used immunoSEQ multiplex PCR; TCRdb keeps in-frame clones, though not all of them. That table is the source of V, J and clone size, and D and trimming were worked out from the DNA. The data hold around 93,000 clones, with roughly 79% observed a single time. V gave up 3 bases and J gave up 9 bases, with 5 bases separating them. The CDR3 is made up of 11 amino acids. Germline V lookup: CDR1 LNHDA, CDR2 SQIVND (reference sequence). The receptor comes from an elderly woman with acute or convalescent COVID-19. The sequencing input was peripheral blood. This sequence joins TRBV19 and TRBJ2-2; D is unresolved. Written as DNA, the CDR3 is TGTGCCAGTAGTATCAATCGGGAGCTGTTTTTT. Amino acid sequence: CASSINRELFF.